The next 18 T cell receptor beta chains were all read from a single sample in a study of tumor-infiltrating lymphocytes in primary liver carcinoma. The researchers obtained blood RNA from unsorted whole blood and also extracted germline DNA. A constant-region primer served to make TCR beta cDNA from about 490 ng total RNA. ARM-PCR, slightly modified, supplied the TCR beta libraries through three nested multiplex PCR rounds. The opening two PCR rounds, ten to eleven cycles each, paired TRBV1-TRBV30 forward primers with a C-beta reverse primer. TCRdb analysed the multiplex PCR reads with MiXCR anew, one entry per CDR3 protein. The sample includes fewer than 350,000 distinct CDR3 sequences, approximately 64% of them seen just once. What was sequenced was peripheral blood. Receptors were obtained from a middle-aged man with primary liver carcinoma and hepatitis B virus infection.

About this clonotype itself: A junction boundary mismatches the germline segment, possibly from a read error. The chain employs TRBV9 and TRBJ2-5, with D tentatively TRBD1 (6 bases). CDR3 length: 14 residues. Germline loops: CDR1 SGDLS, CDR2 YYNGEE. Here the CDR3 DNA reads TGTGCCAGCAGCATAGCACAGGGTATGGAGACCCAGTACTTT. Amino acids: CASSIAQGMETQYF.

On this clonotype itself: A much more abundant neighbour one base away suggests this may be a read error. CDR3 residues: CASSRDGNKPQHF. In DNA, the CDR3 is TGTGCCAGCAGTCGGGACGGGAATAAGCCCCAGCATTTT. This chain uses TRBV6-2 or TRBV6-3 with TRBJ1-5; D perhaps matches TRBD1 (5 bases). Germline assignment: CDR1 MNHEY and CDR2 SVGEGT. Trimming shortened V by 5 bases and J by 8 bases, and 13 bases separated the two germline ends. The CDR3 covers 13 residues.

This clonotype was recorded many times. CDR3 sequence (DNA): TGTGCCAGCAAGGGGAGCTCTGGAAACACCATATATTTT. It specifies CASKGSSGNTIYF. The rearrangement uses TRBV6-5 and TRBJ1-3, with D possibly being TRBD1 (5 bases). There are 13 residues in the CDR3. The V end was cut by 7 bases, the J end by 0 bases, with 7 bases between. The germline V gene encodes CDR1 MNHEY and CDR2 SVGAGI.

Ten or more counts support this clonotype. The V call is TRBV14, the J call TRBJ2-1; D may be TRBD1 (6 bases). Germline V gene data show CDR1 as SGHDN and CDR2 as FVKESK. Trimming cost V 4 bases and J 9 bases, with 16 bases left between them. The CDR3 is 14 residues long. This CDR3 reads CASSLTLLGGEQFF. CDR3 coding DNA: TGTGCCAGCAGCCTTACCCTTTTAGGGGGTGAGCAGTTCTTC.

Concerning this clonotype itself: Given the absence of the conserved phenylalanine or tryptophan at the CDR3 end, a read error is likely. The gene calls are TRBV11-2 and TRBJ1-2, with D tentatively TRBD1 (5 bases). Between the trimmed V and J ends, which lost 6 bases and 4 bases, there was a span of 15 bases. The CDR3 loop spans 14 amino acids. Germline CDR1 is SGHAT and CDR2 is FQNNGV. The CDR3 nucleotides read TGTGCCAGCAGGGGGGTCCGGGACCTCTATGGCTACACCATC. It encodes CASRGVRDLYGYTI.

As regards this clonotype: This CDR3 fails to terminate in the conserved phenylalanine or tryptophan, so it likely reflects a read error. The rearrangement links TRBV11-2 to TRBJ2-5; D is undetermined. The DNA matches TRBJ2-1 better at its end, which makes the J call doubtful. The CDR3 sequence is 14 residues long. Germline CDR1 and CDR2: SGHAT and FQNNGV. CDR3 DNA sequence: TGTGCCAGCAGCATTGTATCAATCGCAGAGACCCAGTTCTTA. Translating it yields CASSIVSIAETQFL.

Comments on this clonotype: A clone one base away is much larger, so this may be a read error. The chain is built from TRBV4-1 and TRBJ2-1; TRBD2 is a possible D gene (5 bases). Germline-derived CDR1 and CDR2 are MGHRA and YSYEKL. The CDR3 is made up of 13 amino acids. In nucleotides, the CDR3 is TGCGTCAGCAGCCAATTACTAGTCAATGAGCAGTTCTTC. This encodes CVSSQLLVNEQFF.

On this clonotype itself: A much more abundant neighbour one base away suggests this may be a read error. The chain's CDR3 is CTSRLGQTNTEAFF. The DNA for the CDR3 is TGTACCAGCAGGTTGGGGCAGACTAACACTGAAGCTTTCTTT. The chain uses TRBV12-3 or TRBV12-4 and TRBJ1-1; D possibly corresponds to TRBD1 (5 bases). The CDR3 runs to 14 residues.

The gene calls are TRBV6-5 and TRBJ1-1; possibly TRBD1 for D (6 bases). V dropped 8 bases and J dropped 7 bases, with 17 bases sitting between them. The CDR3 is 13 amino acids. Germline loops: CDR1 MNHEY, CDR2 SVGAGI. CDR3 nucleotide sequence: TGTGCCAGCGGGACTTTGGCGGGACATGAAGCTTTCTTT. Its protein is CASGTLAGHEAFF.

Note on this clonotype: The junction differs from germline at one of its ends, possibly a read error. The V gene is TRBV4-1, the J gene TRBJ2-7; D is undetermined. Germline V CDR1 and CDR2: MGHRA, YSYEKL. The CDR3 sequence is 15 residues long. In nucleotides, the CDR3 is TGCGCGAGCAGCCAACCTACGGCAGGCTGCTACGAGCACTACTTC. As protein: CASSQPTAGCYEHYF.

As concerns this clonotype: This may arise from a read error, as a much more abundant clone is one base away. This chain links TRBV14 with TRBJ2-7; possible D gene TRBD1, 6 bases. Germline loops: CDR1 SGHDN, CDR2 FVKESK. The CDR3 extends over 11 amino acids. In nucleotides, the CDR3 is TGTTCCAGCAGCCAAGGACAGCGGTCCCCCTTC. Translation: CSSSQGQRSPF.

This clonotype was seen many times. The chain employs TRBV29-1 and TRBJ1-1; TRBD1 matches 8 bases. With V trimmed by 4 bases and J by 5 bases, 3 bases remained unmatched. This CDR3 region has 12 residues. Germline V gene sequence: CDR1 SQVTM, CDR2 ANQGSEA. CDR3 DNA: TGCAGCGTTGTTCAGGGGGCTACTGAAGCTTTCTTT. This codes for CSVVQGATEAFF.

As concerns this clonotype: Sequence at one end of the junction differs from germline and may be a read error. This chain links TRBV11-2 with TRBJ1-4; 7 bases match TRBD1. The germline V gene encodes CDR1 SGHAT and CDR2 FQNNGV. CDR3 size: 16 residues. CDR3 in DNA: TGTGCCAGCAGTAATCGCCGACAGGGCAGGAATGAAAATCTGTTTTTT. It codes for CASSNRRQGRNENLFF.

The chain couples TRBV25-1 to TRBJ2-7; 7 positions match TRBD2. Germline loops: CDR1 MGHDK, CDR2 SYGVNS. The CDR3 is 13 residues long. Losses at the gene ends were 8 bases for V and 2 bases for J; bases not matched to a gene: 6. The CDR3 is CASSAGVTYEQYF. The CDR3 DNA sequence: TGTGCCAGCTCTGCGGGAGTGACCTACGAGCAGTACTTC.

In this sample, this clonotype turned up many times. The chain employs TRBV29-1 and TRBJ2-2; D gene ambiguous. CDR1 is SQVTM, CDR2 ANQGSEA, per germline. The CDR3 has 17 amino acids. The V gene lost 6 bases and the J gene lost 0 bases, with 20 bases spanning the gap. For the CDR3, the DNA is TGCAGCGTCCTTCACTTACAAGGACCCACGAACACCGGGGAGCTGTTTTTT. Encoded protein: CSVLHLQGPTNTGELFF.

This rearrangement joins TRBV29-1 to TRBJ2-7; TRBD1 matches at 12 bases. The V segment lost 4 bases and the J segment 7 bases; nucleotides outside the gene matches: 8. Germline V lookup: CDR1 SQVTM, CDR2 ANQGSEA. The CDR3 is 14 residues long. CDR3 sequence (DNA): TGCAGCGTTGTAGGGGGACAGGGGGCGAGTGAGCAGTACTTC. It yields the protein CSVVGGQGASEQYF.

About this clonotype itself: At one boundary the junction diverges from the germline segment, which might be a read error. The chain links TRBV6-5 to TRBJ1-1; the D is unclear. The germline CDR1 and CDR2 sequences are MNHEY and SVGAGI. CDR3 length: 15 amino acids. The CDR3 loop is CAISYSRAGRGEAFF. For the CDR3, the DNA is TGTGCCATCAGTTACTCGAGGGCCGGCCGTGGTGAAGCTTTCTTT.

The chain has TRBV7-9 and TRBJ2-1; 12 bases are shared with TRBD2. The germline V gene has CDR1 SEHNR and CDR2 FQNEAQ (reference sequence). This CDR3 is built from 16 residues. The trim removed 5 bases at V and 7 bases at J, leaving 9 bases unmatched. As DNA, the CDR3 is TGTGCCAGCAGCCCCTCTAGCGGGAGGGCCAAGAATGAGCAGTTCTTC. Translated, it gives CASSPSSGRAKNEQFF. Drawing the rest from reference TRBV7-9 and TRBJ2-1, the complete variable domain is DTGVSQNPRHKITKRGQNVTFRCDPISEHNRLYWYRQTLGQGPEFLTYFQNEAQLEKSRLLSDRFSAERPKGSFSTLEIQRTEQGDSAMYLCASSPSSGRAKNEQFFGPGTRLTVL.